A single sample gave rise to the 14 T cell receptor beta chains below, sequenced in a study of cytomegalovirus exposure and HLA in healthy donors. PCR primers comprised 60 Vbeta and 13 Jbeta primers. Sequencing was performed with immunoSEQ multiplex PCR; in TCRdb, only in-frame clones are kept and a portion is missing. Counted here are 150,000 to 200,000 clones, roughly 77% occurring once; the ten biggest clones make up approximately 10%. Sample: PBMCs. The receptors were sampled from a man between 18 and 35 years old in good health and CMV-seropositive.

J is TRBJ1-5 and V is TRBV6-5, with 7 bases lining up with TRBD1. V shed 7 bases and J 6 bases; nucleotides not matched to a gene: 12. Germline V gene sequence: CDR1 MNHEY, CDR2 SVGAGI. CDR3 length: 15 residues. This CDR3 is CASTPWTGGSQPQHF. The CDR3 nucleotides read TGTGCCAGCACTCCATGGACAGGAGGAAGTCAGCCCCAGCATTTT.

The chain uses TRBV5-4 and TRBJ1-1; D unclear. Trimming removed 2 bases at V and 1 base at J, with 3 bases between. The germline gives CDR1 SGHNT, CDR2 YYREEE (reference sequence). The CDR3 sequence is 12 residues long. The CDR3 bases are TGTGCCAGCAGCTTACAGAACACTGAAGCTTTCTTT. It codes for CASSLQNTEAFF.

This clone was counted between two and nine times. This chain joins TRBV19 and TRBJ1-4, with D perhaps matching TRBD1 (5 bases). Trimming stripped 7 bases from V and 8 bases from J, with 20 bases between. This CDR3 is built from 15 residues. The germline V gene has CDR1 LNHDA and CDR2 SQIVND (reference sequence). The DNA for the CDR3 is TGTGCCAGTATGGGGGAGGTCCCGGGGAACGAAAAACTGTTTTTT. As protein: CASMGEVPGNEKLFF.

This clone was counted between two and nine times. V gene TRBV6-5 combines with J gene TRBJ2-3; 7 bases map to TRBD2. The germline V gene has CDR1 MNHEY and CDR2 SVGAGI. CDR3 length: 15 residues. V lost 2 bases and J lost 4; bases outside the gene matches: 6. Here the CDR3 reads CASSYGSGISDTQYF. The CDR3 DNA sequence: TGTGCCAGCAGTTACGGGAGCGGGATATCAGATACGCAGTATTTT.

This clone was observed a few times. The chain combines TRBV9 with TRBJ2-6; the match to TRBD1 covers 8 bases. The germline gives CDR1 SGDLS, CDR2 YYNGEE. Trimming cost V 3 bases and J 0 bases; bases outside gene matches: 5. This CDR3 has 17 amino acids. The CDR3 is CASSGGQVSSGANVLTF. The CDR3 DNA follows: TGTGCCAGCAGCGGGGGACAGGTAAGCTCTGGGGCCAACGTCCTGACTTTC.

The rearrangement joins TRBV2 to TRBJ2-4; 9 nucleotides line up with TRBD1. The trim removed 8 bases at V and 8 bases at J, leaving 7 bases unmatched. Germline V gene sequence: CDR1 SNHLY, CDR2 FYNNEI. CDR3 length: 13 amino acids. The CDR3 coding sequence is TGTGCCAGCGGCGGGACAGGGAGGGACATTCAGTACTTC. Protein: CASGGTGRDIQYF.

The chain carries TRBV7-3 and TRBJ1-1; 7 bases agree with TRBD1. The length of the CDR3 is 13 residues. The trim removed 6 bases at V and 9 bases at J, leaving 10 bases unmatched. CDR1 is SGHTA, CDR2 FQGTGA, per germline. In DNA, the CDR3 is TGTGCCAGCAGTCGGTCTATGGGACAGCAAGCTTTCTTT. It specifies CASSRSMGQQAFF.

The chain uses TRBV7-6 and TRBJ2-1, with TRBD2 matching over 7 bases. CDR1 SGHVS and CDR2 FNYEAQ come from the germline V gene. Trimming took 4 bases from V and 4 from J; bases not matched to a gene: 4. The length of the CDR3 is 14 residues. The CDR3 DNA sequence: TGTGCCAGCAGCTCGGCGGGGGAATACAATGAGCAGTTCTTC. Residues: CASSSAGEYNEQFF. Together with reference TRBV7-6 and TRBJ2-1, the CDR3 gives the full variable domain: GAGVSQSPRYKVTKRGQDVALRCDPISGHVSLYWYRQALGQGPEFLTYFNYEAQQDKSGLPNDRFSAERPEGSISTLTIQRTEQRDSAMYRCASSSAGEYNEQFFGPGTRLTVL.

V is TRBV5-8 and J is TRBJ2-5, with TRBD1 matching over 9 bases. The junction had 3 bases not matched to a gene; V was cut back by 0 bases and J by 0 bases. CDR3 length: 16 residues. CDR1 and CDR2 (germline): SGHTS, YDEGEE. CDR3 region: CASSLGDRAYQETQYF. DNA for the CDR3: TGTGCCAGCAGCTTGGGGGACAGGGCGTACCAAGAGACCCAGTACTTC.

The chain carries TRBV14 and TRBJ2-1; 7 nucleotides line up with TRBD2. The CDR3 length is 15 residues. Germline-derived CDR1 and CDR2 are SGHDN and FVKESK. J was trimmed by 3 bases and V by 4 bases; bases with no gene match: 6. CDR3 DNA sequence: TGTGCCAGCAGCCGAATAGGCGGGGGCTACAATGAGCAGTTCTTC. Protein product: CASSRIGGGYNEQFF.

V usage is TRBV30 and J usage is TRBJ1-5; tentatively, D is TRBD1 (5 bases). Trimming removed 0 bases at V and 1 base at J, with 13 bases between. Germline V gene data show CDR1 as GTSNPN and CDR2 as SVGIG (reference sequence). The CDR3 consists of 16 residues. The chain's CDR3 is CAWSVRWGGSNQPQHF. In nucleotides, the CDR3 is TGTGCCTGGAGTGTACGTTGGGGGGGGAGCAATCAGCCCCAGCATTTT.

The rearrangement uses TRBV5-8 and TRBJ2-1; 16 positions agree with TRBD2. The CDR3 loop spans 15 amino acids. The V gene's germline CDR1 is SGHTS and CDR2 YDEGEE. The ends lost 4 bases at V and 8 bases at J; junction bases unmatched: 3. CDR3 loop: CASSLGTSGRDEQFF. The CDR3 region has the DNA TGTGCCAGCAGCCTGGGGACTAGCGGGAGGGATGAGCAGTTCTTC. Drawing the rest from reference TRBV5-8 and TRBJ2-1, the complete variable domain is EAGVTQSPTHLIKTRGQQATLRCSPISGHTSVYWYQQALGLGLQFLLWYDEGEERNRGNFPPRFSGRQFPNYSSELNVNALELEDSALYLCASSLGTSGRDEQFFGPGTRLTVL.

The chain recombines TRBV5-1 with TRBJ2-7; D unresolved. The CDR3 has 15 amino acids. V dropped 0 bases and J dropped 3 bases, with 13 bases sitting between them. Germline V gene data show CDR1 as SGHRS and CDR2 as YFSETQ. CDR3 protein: CASSLGGSGYYEQYF. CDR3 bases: TGCGCCAGCAGCTTGGGAGGCAGTGGATACTACGAGCAGTACTTC.

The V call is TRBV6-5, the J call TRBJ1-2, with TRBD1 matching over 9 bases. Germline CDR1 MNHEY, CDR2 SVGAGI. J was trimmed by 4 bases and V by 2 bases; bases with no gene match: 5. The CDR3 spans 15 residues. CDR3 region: CASSYTGGGGYGYTF. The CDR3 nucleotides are TGTGCCAGCAGTTACACAGGGGGCGGTGGCTATGGCTACACCTTC.